These 17 T cell receptor beta chains were sequenced from one sample in a study of identical twins. Using its own MiXCR run on the 5' RACE reads, TCRdb lists one record per CDR3 protein. Among some 590,000 distinct CDR3 sequences listed, nearly 10% were seen once. These data also featured in a second study, about yellow fever vaccine responses in identical twins.

The material sequenced was PBMCs. These receptors were collected from a woman aged 18-30 years in good health.

This clonotype was observed many times. V is TRBV3-1 and J is TRBJ1-4; unclear D gene. V dropped 1 base and J dropped 3 bases, with 3 bases sitting between them. From germline, CDR1 is LGHDT and CDR2 YNNKEL (reference sequence). The CDR3 loop spans 13 amino acids. CDR3 amino acids: CASSQAPNEKLFF. The CDR3 DNA sequence: TGTGCCAGCAGCCAAGCCCCTAATGAAAAACTGTTTTTT.

This clonotype was picked up many times. The V and J genes are TRBV6-1 and TRBJ2-1; TRBD1 or TRBD2 may be the D gene (5 bases each). The germline CDR1 and CDR2 sequences are MNHNS and SASEGT. This CDR3 comprises 16 residues. Trimming took off 2 bases at V and 0 bases at J, with 11 bases between the two ends. The CDR3, as DNA: TGTGCCAGCAGTGAATACCCAGGGAGCTCCTACAATGAGCAGTTCTTC. This codes for CASSEYPGSSYNEQFF.

The J gene is TRBJ2-5, the V gene TRBV7-6; 12 bases are shared with TRBD2. V lost 5 bases and J lost 4; bases outside the gene matches: 8. This CDR3 is 16 amino acids long. Looked up from germline, CDR1 is SGHVS and CDR2 is FNYEAQ. This CDR3 is CASSPTTSGSRETQYF. The CDR3 DNA reads as TGTGCCAGCAGCCCGACGACTAGCGGGAGCCGAGAGACCCAGTACTTC. Together with reference TRBV7-6 and TRBJ2-5, the CDR3 gives the full variable domain: GAGVSQSPRYKVTKRGQDVALRCDPISGHVSLYWYRQALGQGPEFLTYFNYEAQQDKSGLPNDRFSAERPEGSISTLTIQRTEQRDSAMYRCASSPTTSGSRETQYFGPGTRLLVL.

This clonotype occurred many times. The rearrangement joins TRBV27 to TRBJ1-5, with D unresolved. V lost 8 bases to trimming and J lost 4 bases, with 15 bases between them. The CDR3 covers 14 residues. The germline V gene has CDR1 MNHEY and CDR2 SMNVEV (reference sequence). CDR3 residues: CASGSTSGNQPQHF. The CDR3 DNA follows: TGTGCCAGCGGCTCGACCAGTGGAAATCAGCCCCAGCATTTT.

This clonotype was observed a handful of times. The chain combines TRBV6-1 with TRBJ2-7; D not certain. Germline V gives CDR1 MNHNS, CDR2 SASEGT. Trimming left V 7 bases short and J 0 bases short, with 10 bases between. The CDR3 runs to 13 residues. The CDR3 nucleotides are TGTGCCAGCATCCCTGCTCCCTCCTACGAGCAGTACTTC. This codes for CASIPAPSYEQYF.

This clonotype was detected only a few times. The V call is TRBV6-2 or TRBV6-3, the J call TRBJ2-7; 7 bases match TRBD2. The length of the CDR3 is 15 residues. The V gene's germline CDR1 is MNHEY and CDR2 SVGEGT. The V segment lost 6 bases and the J segment 3 bases; nucleotides outside the gene matches: 11. The CDR3 protein is CASSDAGVGFYEQYF. The CDR3 bases are TGTGCCAGCAGCGACGCGGGAGTGGGGTTCTACGAGCAGTACTTC.

This clonotype was recorded a few times. This rearrangement joins TRBV4-2 to TRBJ2-7, with 8 bases aligning to TRBD2. The CDR3 spans 16 residues. CDR1 and CDR2 (germline): LGHNA, YNFKEQ. Trimming at V came to 2 bases and at J to 2 bases, leaving 8 bases not matched to a gene. As DNA, the CDR3 is TGTGCCAGCAGCCAAACGGTGGCGGGGGGAACCTACGAGCAGTACTTC. Its translation is CASSQTVAGGTYEQYF.

V gene TRBV6-2 or TRBV6-3 combines with J gene TRBJ2-3, with D unclear. The germline V gene has CDR1 MNHEY and CDR2 SVGEGT. The V gene lost 8 bases and the J gene lost 4 bases, with 10 bases spanning the gap. This CDR3 region has 12 residues. The CDR3 region has the DNA TGTGCCAGCTTCTCAGTCCCAGATACGCAGTATTTT. Amino acid sequence: CASFSVPDTQYF.

This clonotype appeared a few times. The chain employs TRBV5-1 and TRBJ2-1, with TRBD2 matching over 13 bases. Per the germline V gene, CDR1 is SGHRS and CDR2 is YFSETQ. V lost 3 bases, J lost 6 bases, and 6 bases stayed unmatched. This CDR3 is 16 amino acids long. This CDR3 reads CASSSKLAGGPNEQFF. CDR3 DNA: TGCGCCAGCAGCTCAAAACTAGCGGGAGGGCCCAATGAGCAGTTCTTC.

The chain combines TRBV15 with TRBJ2-1; TRBD2 matches at 7 bases. CDR1 is LNHNV, CDR2 YYDKDF, per germline (reference sequence). The CDR3 spans 18 residues. The V segment lost 0 bases and the J segment 0 bases; nucleotides outside the gene matches: 8. This CDR3 reads CATSRDIPAGSSYNEQFF. As DNA, the CDR3 is TGTGCCACCAGCAGAGACATTCCAGCGGGGAGCTCCTACAATGAGCAGTTCTTC. The whole variable domain, remainder taken from reference TRBV15 and TRBJ2-1, is DAMVIQNPRYQVTQFGKPVTLSCSQTLNHNVMYWYQQKSSQAPKLLFHYYDKDFNNEADTPDNFQSRRPNTSFCFLDIRSPGLGDTAMYLCATSRDIPAGSSYNEQFFGPGTRLTVL.

This clonotype was detected a few times. The gene calls are TRBV7-9 and TRBJ2-7; D is unresolved. The V end lost 4 bases, the J end lost 5 bases, and 9 bases lay between the germline ends. Germline values: CDR1 SEHNR, CDR2 FQNEAQ (reference sequence). The CDR3 totals 12 residues. CDR3 region: CASSWSPDEQYF. The CDR3 DNA reads TGTGCCAGCAGCTGGAGCCCGGACGAGCAGTACTTC.

This clonotype showed up just a few times. This chain connects TRBV6-1 to TRBJ1-1, with D tentatively TRBD1 (6 bases). The CDR3 contains 14 residues. Germline V gives CDR1 MNHNS, CDR2 SASEGT. Trimming took off 6 bases at V and 0 bases at J, with 11 bases between the two ends. The CDR3 bases are TGTGCCAGCAGCCGGACAGACATGAACACTGAAGCTTTCTTT. Residues: CASSRTDMNTEAFF.

This clonotype turned up a few times. J is TRBJ2-7 and V is TRBV3-1; 8 nucleotides line up with TRBD2. The CDR3 has 16 amino acids. With V trimmed by 6 bases and J by 3 bases, 13 bases remained unmatched. Germline V gene lookup returns CDR1 LGHDT and CDR2 YNNKEL (reference sequence). The DNA for the CDR3 is TGTGCCAGCAGTGCGGGGGGAGCGGGGGCCAACTACGAGCAGTACTTC. Translating it yields CASSAGGAGANYEQYF.

This clonotype was observed at least ten times. This chain connects TRBV7-9 to TRBJ2-1; D possibly corresponds to TRBD1 (5 bases). The V gene lost 5 bases and the J gene lost 4 bases, with 15 bases spanning the gap. CDR1 is SEHNR, CDR2 FQNEAQ, per germline (reference sequence). This CDR3 has 15 amino acids. For the CDR3, the DNA is TGTGCCAGCAGCCCGCAAAAGACAGATTACAATGAGCAGTTCTTC. It encodes CASSPQKTDYNEQFF.

This clonotype turned up a few times. The gene calls are TRBV6-1 and TRBJ1-2; 7 bases are a match to TRBD1. The CDR3 has 15 residues. Trimming removed 7 bases from V and 2 bases from J; junction bases left unmatched: 10. Germline CDR1 is MNHNS and CDR2 is SASEGT. The CDR3 nucleotides are TGTGCCAGCACCCCACGACAGGGTGTCAACTATGGCTACACCTTC. Amino acid sequence: CASTPRQGVNYGYTF.

This chain connects TRBV5-1 to TRBJ2-1, with 8 bases identical to TRBD1. Germline-derived CDR1 and CDR2 are SGHRS and YFSETQ. CDR3 length: 15 amino acids. After removal of 2 bases from V and 3 bases from J, the junction contained 4 bases not matched to a gene. The CDR3 DNA reads TGCGCCAGCAGCTTTGCAGGGGGCCGCTACAATGAGCAGTTCTTC. Translated, it gives CASSFAGGRYNEQFF.

This chain joins TRBV2 and TRBJ2-7; D might be TRBD1 (6 bases). V lost 5 bases and J 0 bases, leaving 11 bases between the germline ends. CDR3 length: 14 amino acids. The germline CDR1 and CDR2 sequences are SNHLY and FYNNEI. The CDR3: CASSRPTGSYEQYF. CDR3 in DNA: TGTGCCAGCAGTCGTCCGACAGGCTCCTACGAGCAGTACTTC.